The entry below describes one T cell receptor beta chain. Its antigen is unknown. Trimming cost V 0 bases and J 6 bases, with 19 bases left between them. In germline, CDR1 is SGDLS, CDR2 YYNGEE. The CDR3 is made up of 16 amino acids. Treatment specified: roughly 11-day PBMC culture with coronavirus spike peptide pools or control peptides (ViraFEST assay). The study sequenced cultured CD4+ T cell DNA using the Oncomine TCR Beta short-read assay. Scientists extracted genomic DNA from CD4+ T cells grown in culture. TCRdb re-called the PCR reads through MiXCR, storing one row per CDR3 protein. The table shows around 10,000 distinct CDR3 sequences, with under 35% occurring only once. This sample was included in a study of vaccination and CD4 T cells after COVID-19. Study-level background: In the convalescent cohort, there were six males and four females, two of them Hispanic. Stimulation of the cells used overlapping spike peptide pools from SARS-CoV-2 and from the common cold coronaviruses HCoV-NL63, HCoV-OC43 and HCoV-229E. Participants received two doses of either BNT162b2 or mRNA-1273 vaccine.

The sequenced material came from cultured CD4+ T cells from blood. The sequence was collected from a human donor with COVID-19. This rearrangement joins TRBV9 to TRBJ2-7, with D maybe TRBD1 (7 bases). CDR3 region: CASSVDGRGEFSEQYF. CDR3 bases: TGTGCCAGCAGCGTAGACGGCAGGGGGGAGTTCTCCGAGCAGTACTTC. Combining the CDR3 with reference TRBV9 and TRBJ2-7 gives the whole variable domain DSGVTQTPKHLITATGQRVTLRCSPRSGDLSVYWYQQSLDQGLQFLIQYYNGEERAKGNILERFSAQQFPDLHSELNLSSLELGDSALYFCASSVDGRGEFSEQYFGPGTRLTVT.